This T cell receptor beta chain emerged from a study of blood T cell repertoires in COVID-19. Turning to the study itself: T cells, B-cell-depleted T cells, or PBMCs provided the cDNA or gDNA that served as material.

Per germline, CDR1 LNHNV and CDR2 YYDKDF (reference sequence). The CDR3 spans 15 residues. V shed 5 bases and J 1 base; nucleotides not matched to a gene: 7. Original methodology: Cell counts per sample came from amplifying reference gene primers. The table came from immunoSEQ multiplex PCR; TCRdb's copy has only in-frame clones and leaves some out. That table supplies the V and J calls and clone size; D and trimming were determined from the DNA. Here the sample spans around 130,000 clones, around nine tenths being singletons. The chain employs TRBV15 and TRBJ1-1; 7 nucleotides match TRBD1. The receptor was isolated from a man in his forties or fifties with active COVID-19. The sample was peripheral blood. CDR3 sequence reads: CATSYISGGNTEAFF. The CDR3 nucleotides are TGTGCCACCAGCTACATTTCAGGGGGGAACACTGAAGCTTTCTTT.